This TCR beta chain was sequenced in a study of response to subunit inactivated influenza vaccine. The CDR3 has 14 amino acids. Germline CDR1 is SQVTM and CDR2 is ANQGSEA. V lost 3 bases, J lost 4 bases, and 7 bases stayed unmatched. From the RT-PCR reads, TCRdb called clonotypes with MiXCR, one entry per CDR3 protein. Here the sample spans about 540,000 distinct CDR3 sequences, less than 25% being singletons. The sample was also linked to a second study, of T cells expressing NK-cell markers. This second report adds: TCR beta cDNA was generated via 5'RACE template switching incorporating UMIs. Investigators obtained TCR beta repertoires from sorted CD3+CD56+NKG2C+, CD3+CD56+NKG2C- and CD3+CD56-NKG2C+ T cells.

This sequence joins TRBV29-1 and TRBJ2-7; TRBD1 matches at 9 bases. The specimen was CD4+ T cells sorted from PBMCs, collected roughly 12 days after vaccination. This sequence was found in a man over 45 who received an inactivated influenza vaccine. The CDR3 reads CSVDAGQGNYEQYF. The DNA of the CDR3 is TGCAGCGTTGACGCGGGACAGGGCAATTACGAGCAGTACTTC.